This entry describes one T cell receptor (beta chain). The sample comes from a study of monozygotic twins with inflammatory bowel disease. Reanalyzing the 5' RACE reads, TCRdb keeps one entry per CDR3 protein, without DNA. This repertoire includes approximately 400,000 distinct CDR3 sequences. Sequencing was carried out using blood. The receptor was derived from a human donor with ulcerative colitis or Crohn's disease, or a healthy co-twin of an affected twin (not recorded which).

The CDR3 spells CASSQRGQAQHF. This sequence joins TRBV4-2 and TRBJ1-5. Germline CDR1 LGHNA, CDR2 YNFKEQ. The CDR3 extends over 12 amino acids.